One T cell receptor beta chain is described in this entry. The data are from a study of cytomegalovirus exposure and HLA in healthy donors. Looking at the study overall: A later analysis reported the roughly 120 validation repertoires used the same platform as the roughly 670 first-cohort repertoires.

The repertoire was sequenced with immunoSEQ multiplex PCR; TCRdb's copy has only in-frame clones and lacks some. The sample has 76,000 or so clones, approximately 94% seen once; the top ten hold about 3.6%. The donors were part of the validation cohort, which consisted of about 120 subjects and was separate from the first cohort of 670 or so subjects. Per the germline V gene, CDR1 is SGHTA and CDR2 is FQGNSA. CDR3 length: 13 residues. V lost 1 base to trimming and J lost 9 bases, with 7 bases between them. The TCR sequence derives from a woman aged 18-35 years in good health and CMV-seropositive. The rearrangement joins TRBV7-2 to TRBJ1-6; weak D call: TRBD1 (6 bases). Input material: PBMCs. CDR3 region: CASSLEGVSPLHF. CDR3 in DNA: TGTGCCAGCAGCTTAGAGGGGGTTTCACCCCTCCACTTT.